What follows is one T cell receptor (beta chain) and its context. In this sample, this clone turned up a few times. The antigen it binds to is not known. Within one base of it there is no much larger clone, and no base qualities were kept. The time point label, read with the paper, signifies: progressive disease on ibrutinib. For TCR beta library preparation, roughly 1.8 micrograms of genomic DNA was extracted from cryopreserved PBMCs. Longitudinal blood samples from CLL patients on ibrutinib monotherapy underwent high-throughput TCR beta sequencing. The patients were enrolled in a single-center, open-label phase 2 trial of ibrutinib monotherapy. The data were taken from a study of cytotoxic CD8 clonotypes in ibrutinib-treated CLL (dated by TCRdb to the early 2020s). About the investigation overall: The cohort had over ten relapsed/refractory and approximately 14 treatment-naive patients; approximately 17 were IGHV unmutated. Longitudinal samples were available for about 30% of the 86 trial participants. On average, each sample yielded 255,043 productive templates and tens of thousands of productive rearrangements. Every remission and progressive disease sample was obtained while ibrutinib was still being received by the patients. Cryopreserved peripheral blood mononuclear cells were obtained prior to treatment, at the time of response, and at either disease progression or sustained remission. The response samples were drawn at a median of 12 months into treatment, with a range of about 6 to 40 months. Partial responses were observed in approximately 24 patients and complete responses in 2; after a median follow-up of 68 months, remission was maintained in approximately 14 patients and progression was observed in roughly 12.

Each clonotype received, on average, around 9.6x coverage in deep resolution sequencing performed on a MiSeq, where the target depth lay between 1 in 1 million and 1 in 200,000 T cells. The immunoSEQ hsTCRB Kit was used to generate the TCR beta libraries. The paper's data handling went like this. Data were analyzed with ImmunoSEQ Data Assistant and ImmunoSEQ Analyzer, with V, D and J genes assigned per IMGT definitions. Clonality was computed as one minus normalized Shannon entropy of productive rearrangement frequencies, ranging from 0 to 1. Only overrepresented clonotypes making up at least 0.05% of each patient's repertoire were included in the public clonotype analysis. Repertoires from approximately 12 age-matched healthy donors in immuneACCESS were used as clonality controls. TCRdb retrieved this table from immuneACCESS and kept in-frame rearrangements only. Not all clones are present; in checked studies, unresolved V genes account for under half, and no reason is known for the remainder. V and J calls and clone size are given by that table; D and trimming were obtained from the DNA. The sample table shows 250,000 to 350,000 clones, and less than 85% are seen once. The ten biggest clones cover around 5.1% of the sample.

General conclusions and limits of the study: Public clonotypes were rare and either shrank or stayed stable during treatment, and the rise in clonality at ibrutinib response reflected expansion of private clonotypes. Sampling times were not matched between patients in sustained remission and patients whose disease was progressing, and lymph node repertoires were not examined. Clonality increased at ibrutinib response, stayed stable in sustained remission, and fell back toward baseline at progression. Baseline clonality was found to be higher than that of age-matched healthy donors and was strongly correlated with circulating CD8+ T-cell counts.

Deletion took 1 base off V and 10 bases off J, with a span of 10 bases between the germline ends. According to the germline V gene (reference sequence), CDR1 reads DFQATT and CDR2 reads SNEGSKA. The CDR3 starts with the cysteine, ends with the phenylalanine, and has 11 residues. Only CDR3 DNA remains: 33 bases, in frame from the first base. The material was PBMCs, obtained at disease progression, from a patient treated with ibrutinib. This clonotype originated in a human donor with chronic lymphocytic leukemia. The chain is made from TRBV20-1 and TRBJ1-1; TRBD1 is perhaps the D gene, given 5 matching bases. In nucleotides, the sequence is TGCAGTGCTAGAGTAGCCGGGGGAGCTTTCTTT. Translated, this gives CSARVAGGAFF.